These 32 T cell receptor beta chains were all obtained from the same sample, sequenced in a study of blood T cell repertoires in COVID-19. Sequencing used immunoSEQ multiplex PCR; TCRdb keeps in-frame clones, though not all of them. In the table there are some 180,000 clones, around 76% of which are singletons. Sequenced: peripheral blood. The receptors here all came from a woman aged 50 to 60 with active or convalescent COVID-19.

This chain connects TRBV2 to TRBJ1-5; the D gene is possibly TRBD1 (6 bases). Germline V CDR1 and CDR2: SNHLY, FYNNEI. Trimming cost V 6 bases and J 4 bases, with 16 bases left between them. The CDR3 loop spans 15 amino acids. CDR3 DNA sequence: TGTGCCAGCAGCCATGACGGGACACCAAATCAGCCCCAGCATTTT. It codes for CASSHDGTPNQPQHF.

The CDR3 loop reads CASSPTVNYGYTF. CDR3 in DNA: TGTGCCAGCAGTCCTACTGTAAACTATGGCTACACCTTC. J is TRBJ1-2 and V is TRBV6-5; D unclear. V lost 5 bases and J 2 bases, leaving 9 bases between the germline ends. This CDR3 contains 13 residues. The germline V gene has CDR1 MNHEY and CDR2 SVGAGI.

The table lists this clone with a count of one. The chain recombines TRBV6-5 with TRBJ1-1; the match to TRBD1 covers 7 bases. Germline V gives CDR1 MNHEY, CDR2 SVGAGI. V lost 2 bases to trimming and J lost 9 bases; unmatched junction nucleotides: 12. The CDR3 length is 15 residues. CDR3 coding DNA: TGTGCCAGCAGTTACCGGGACAGTGCTAGTAATAAAGCTTTCTTT. It is translated as CASSYRDSASNKAFF.

This clone has a single count. With a much larger clone just one base away, this may be a read error. V is TRBV19 and J is TRBJ2-7, with 9 bases identical to TRBD1. V dropped 9 bases and J dropped 0; count of bases not matched to a gene: 3. Per the germline V gene, CDR1 is LNHDA and CDR2 is SQIVND (reference sequence). The CDR3 totals 13 residues. CDR3 region: CASTGQGSYEQYF. CDR3 DNA sequence: TGTGCCAGCACGGGACAGGGCTCCTACGAGCAGTACTTC.

V is TRBV5-1 and J is TRBJ2-2, with a weak D call TRBD2 (6 bases). Germline V lookup: CDR1 SGHRS, CDR2 YFSETQ. The CDR3 runs to 16 residues. Trimming stripped 0 bases from V and 3 bases from J, with 12 bases between. CDR3 sequence: CASSLDGGMDTGELFF. The CDR3 region has the DNA TGCGCCAGCAGCTTGGACGGGGGAATGGACACCGGGGAGCTGTTTTTT.

The chain links TRBV7-9 to TRBJ1-2; D might be TRBD1 (5 bases). CDR1 and CDR2 from the germline V gene are SEHNR and FQNEAQ (reference sequence). This CDR3 contains 15 residues. Trimming removed 0 bases from V and 7 bases from J, with 15 bases in between. In DNA form, the CDR3 reads TGTGCCAGCAGCTTAGCGGTGGGGGGACTGGTTGGCTACACCTTC. Its protein product is CASSLAVGGLVGYTF.

The rearrangement links TRBV3-1 (or the pseudogene TRBV3-2) to TRBJ1-3; the match to TRBD1 covers 8 bases. Trimming cost V 4 bases and J 2 bases; bases outside gene matches: 1. Looked up from germline, CDR1 is LGHDT and CDR2 is YNNKEL (reference sequence). The CDR3 runs 14 residues. The CDR3 reads CASSLQGAGNTIYF. The CDR3 DNA reads as TGTGCCAGCAGCCTACAGGGGGCTGGAAACACCATATATTTT.

The chain couples TRBV7-9 to TRBJ2-5; a weak D match, TRBD2 (6 bases). Between the trimmed V and J ends, which lost 2 bases and 5 bases, there was a span of 12 bases. Germline V lookup: CDR1 SEHNR, CDR2 FQNEAQ (reference sequence). The CDR3 loop spans 14 amino acids. CDR3 loop: CASSLFGGGETQYF. The CDR3, as DNA: TGTGCCAGCAGCTTATTTGGGGGAGGTGAGACCCAGTACTTC.

This clone was seen a handful of times. The CDR3 DNA reads TGTGCCAGCAGCTTAGATTGGGGCTGGACTAGCGGGAGCACCGGGGAGCTGTTTTTT. Translating gives CASSLDWGWTSGSTGELFF. J is TRBJ2-2 and V is TRBV11-2, with 13 bases fitting TRBD2. This CDR3 region has 19 residues. Germline V gene sequence: CDR1 SGHAT, CDR2 FQNNGV. V shed 0 bases and J 4 bases; nucleotides not matched to a gene: 8.

The rearrangement joins TRBV19 to TRBJ2-7, with unresolved D. Per the germline V gene, CDR1 is LNHDA and CDR2 is SQIVND (reference sequence). The CDR3 is made up of 14 amino acids. Trimming removed 4 bases from V and 3 bases from J, with 13 bases in between. The chain's CDR3 is CASSKQGVVYEQYF. In DNA form, the CDR3 reads TGTGCCAGTAGTAAACAAGGAGTAGTCTACGAGCAGTACTTC.

The rearrangement links TRBV14 to TRBJ2-6; D is possibly TRBD1 (5 bases). The germline gives CDR1 SGHDN, CDR2 FVKESK. V lost 3 bases and J 2 bases, leaving 8 bases between the germline ends. The CDR3 totals 15 residues. As DNA, the CDR3 is TGTGCCAGCAGCCAGGGGCTTCCTGGGGCCAACGTCCTGACTTTC. Translated: CASSQGLPGANVLTF.

The chain couples TRBV27 to TRBJ2-1; the match to TRBD2 covers 11 bases. Unmatched junction bases numbered 9, after V lost 7 bases and J lost 4 bases. The CDR3 has 16 amino acids. CDR1 is MNHEY and CDR2 is SMNVEV in the germline V gene (reference sequence). Here the CDR3 DNA reads TGTGCCAGCATGACTAGCGGGGCCGTCCCATACAATGAGCAGTTCTTC. This sequence encodes CASMTSGAVPYNEQFF.

This chain uses TRBV28 with TRBJ1-2; tentatively, D is TRBD1 (5 bases). The V gene lost 4 bases and the J gene lost 8 bases, with 20 bases spanning the gap. Germline values: CDR1 MDHEN, CDR2 SYDVKM. This CDR3 spans 15 amino acids. CDR3 nucleotides: TGTGCCAGCAGTTCCGGGACTTGGTATGCTATGGGCTACACCTTC. Residues: CASSSGTWYAMGYTF.

The chain has TRBV7-2 and TRBJ2-1; 7 bases are a match to TRBD2. V gave up 4 bases and J gave up 4 bases; unmatched junction bases: 10. The CDR3 totals 16 residues. Germline CDR1 and CDR2: SGHTA and FQGNSA. CDR3 DNA sequence: TGTGCCAGCAGCTACCAAAGCGGGGTTGATTACAATGAGCAGTTCTTC. This translates into CASSYQSGVDYNEQFF.

CDR3 sequence (DNA): TGTGCCAGCAGCCCCGGCAGGCACACCTACGAGCAGTACTTC. This sequence encodes CASSPGRHTYEQYF. The chain combines TRBV11-2 with TRBJ2-7, with D uncertain. Germline lookup yields CDR1 SGHAT and CDR2 FQNNGV. The CDR3 runs to 14 residues. V dropped 5 bases and J dropped 2 bases, with 13 bases sitting between them.

The chain recombines TRBV5-1 with TRBJ2-7; 9 bases match TRBD1. CDR1 is SGHRS and CDR2 is YFSETQ in the germline V gene. The CDR3 is 15 amino acids. With 4 bases clipped from V and 2 bases from J, the junction kept 7 bases outside the gene matches. For the CDR3, the DNA is TGCGCCAGCAGCCTAACACAGGGGGCAACCTACGAGCAGTACTTC. Translated, it gives CASSLTQGATYEQYF.

The V gene is TRBV5-1, the J gene TRBJ1-6; no clear D. With 0 bases removed from V and 5 bases from J, the gap between germline ends came to 6 bases. Germline-derived CDR1 and CDR2 are SGHRS and YFSETQ. The CDR3 contains 14 residues. CDR3: CASSLDGDNSPLHF. The CDR3 bases are TGCGCCAGCAGCTTGGACGGGGATAATTCACCCCTCCACTTT.

The chain couples TRBV28 to TRBJ2-7; TRBD2 agrees at 14 bases. In germline, CDR1 is MDHEN, CDR2 SYDVKM. The CDR3 totals 15 residues. V trimming: 8 bases; J trimming: 3 bases; junction bases outside the gene matches: 6. Here the CDR3 DNA reads TGTGCCAGCGGGGGGACTAGCGGGAGCAGCTACGAGCAGTACTTC. Encoded protein: CASGGTSGSSYEQYF.

V and J are TRBV25-1 and TRBJ1-6; D is ambiguous. Trimming left V 5 bases short and J 6 bases short, with 11 bases between. Germline V CDR1 and CDR2: MGHDK, SYGVNS. This CDR3 region has 14 residues. CDR3 sequence: CASSSVGSNSPLHF. In DNA, the CDR3 is TGTGCCAGCAGTTCGGTAGGGAGTAATTCACCCCTCCACTTT. Full variable domain (remainder filled in from reference TRBV25-1 and TRBJ1-6): EADIYQTPRYLVIGTGKKITLECSQTMGHDKMYWYQQDPGMELHLIHYSYGVNSTEKGDLSSESTVSRIRTEHFPLTLESARPSHTSQYLCASSSVGSNSPLHFGNGTRLTVT.

The CDR3: CAISESGRGETQYF. In DNA, the CDR3 is TGTGCCATCAGTGAGTCCGGCAGGGGAGAGACCCAGTACTTC. The chain links TRBV10-3 to TRBJ2-5, with a weak D call TRBD1 (6 bases). The CDR3 is 14 amino acids. Germline V gene lookup returns CDR1 ENHRY and CDR2 SYGVKD. With 0 bases removed from V and 4 bases from J, the gap between germline ends came to 9 bases.

J is TRBJ1-2 and V is TRBV5-8, with TRBD1 identical over 7 bases. The CDR3 has 16 residues. After removal of 2 bases from V and 0 bases from J, the junction contained 7 bases not matched to a gene. Germline CDR1 and CDR2: SGHTS and YDEGEE. The CDR3 loop is CASSFWDRLTNYGYTF. The CDR3, as DNA: TGTGCCAGCAGCTTCTGGGACAGATTAACTAACTATGGCTACACCTTC.

This clone was counted between two and nine times. The chain joins TRBV18 to TRBJ2-5; 9 nucleotides align to TRBD1. The V gene's germline CDR1 is KGHSH and CDR2 LQKENI. There are 15 residues in the CDR3. Trimming cost V 6 bases and J 5 bases; bases outside gene matches: 10. The CDR3 protein is CASSPGTGGRETQYF. The DNA for the CDR3 is TGTGCCAGCTCTCCTGGAACAGGGGGCCGGGAGACCCAGTACTTC. Complete variable domain (other parts from reference TRBV18 and TRBJ2-5): NAGVMQNPRHLVRRRGQEARLRCSPMKGHSHVYWYRQLPEEGLKFMVYLQKENIIDESGMPKERFSAEFPKEGPSILRIQQVVRGDSAAYFCASSPGTGGRETQYFGPGTRLLVL.

The chain employs TRBV19 and TRBJ1-6, with D unresolved. Trimming stripped 4 bases from V and 7 bases from J, with 11 bases between. CDR1 and CDR2 from the germline V gene are LNHDA and SQIVND (reference sequence). The CDR3 is 14 amino acids. The DNA of the CDR3 is TGTGCCAGTAGTAGCGGACGAGGGAATTCACCCCTCCACTTT. The encoded protein is CASSSGRGNSPLHF.

The gene calls are TRBV12-3 or TRBV12-4 and TRBJ2-3; perhaps TRBD2 as D (6 bases). This CDR3 comprises 12 residues. Deletions cut 8 bases from V and 0 bases from J, with 6 bases between. The CDR3 spells CASGGSTDTQYF. CDR3 nucleotides: TGTGCCAGCGGAGGGAGCACAGATACGCAGTATTTT.

The V and J genes are TRBV19 and TRBJ2-3; TRBD2 agrees at 14 bases. This CDR3 has 18 amino acids. Losses at the gene ends were 8 bases for V and 0 bases for J; bases not matched to a gene: 10. The germline CDR1 and CDR2 sequences are LNHDA and SQIVND (reference sequence). The CDR3 protein is CASRPGTSGGPSTDTQYF. CDR3 in DNA: TGTGCCAGTCGCCCCGGGACTAGCGGGGGCCCTAGCACAGATACGCAGTATTTT.

This clone was recorded a few times. This sequence joins TRBV7-9 and TRBJ1-3; 10 bases match TRBD1. The trim removed 3 bases at V and 2 bases at J, leaving 1 base unmatched. The CDR3 length is 15 residues. Germline CDR1 is SEHNR and CDR2 is FQNEAQ (reference sequence). CDR3 nucleotides: TGTGCCAGCAGCTTGGGACAGGGGACTGGAAACACCATATATTTT. Its protein is CASSLGQGTGNTIYF.

This clone was detected ten times or more. This rearrangement joins TRBV2 to TRBJ2-3; 9 bases match TRBD2. Germline V CDR1 and CDR2: SNHLY, FYNNEI. The junction had 10 bases not matched to a gene; V was cut back by 4 bases and J by 2 bases. The CDR3 loop spans 17 amino acids. CDR3 amino acids: CASSGASGNGNTDTQYF. In nucleotides, the CDR3 is TGTGCCAGCAGTGGGGCTAGCGGGAATGGAAACACAGATACGCAGTATTTT.

The table lists this clone with a count of one. The chain recombines TRBV6-2 or TRBV6-3 with TRBJ2-2; no clear D gene. This CDR3 contains 13 residues. The V and J ends lost 3 bases and 4 bases respectively, with 6 bases between them. Germline values: CDR1 MNHEY, CDR2 SVGEGT. In DNA form, the CDR3 reads TGTGCCAGCAGTTATCGGTCCACCGGGGAGCTGTTTTTT. Its protein product is CASSYRSTGELFF.

The V call is TRBV6-5, the J call TRBJ2-7; 13 bases map to TRBD2. The junction had 9 bases not matched to a gene; V was cut back by 6 bases and J by 7 bases. This CDR3 spans 15 amino acids. CDR1 and CDR2 (germline): MNHEY, SVGAGI. The CDR3 spells CASRLGLAGELEQYF. In DNA, the CDR3 is TGTGCCAGCAGACTTGGACTAGCGGGAGAATTAGAGCAGTACTTC.

The CDR3 loop reads CAWNQRVLVGGGYGYTF. For the CDR3, the DNA is TGTGCCTGGAACCAGAGGGTTCTTGTAGGGGGGGGATATGGCTACACCTTC. The gene calls are TRBV30 and TRBJ1-2; TRBD1 is a possible D gene (6 bases). V was clipped by 4 bases and J by 5 bases, with 26 bases between them. CDR3 length equals 17 residues. Looked up from germline, CDR1 is GTSNPN and CDR2 is SVGIG (reference sequence).

As to this clone: The same CDR3 arises from other DNA sequences in this sample as well. The V gene is TRBV11-3, the J gene TRBJ2-3, with 8 bases identical to TRBD2. The CDR3 loop spans 15 amino acids. Germline CDR1 reads SGHNT; CDR2 reads YENEEA. V trimming: 2 bases; J trimming: 1 base; junction bases outside the gene matches: 2. In DNA form, the CDR3 reads TGTGCCAGCAGCTTAACTAGCGGAGGCACAGATACGCAGTATTTT. Translating it yields CASSLTSGGTDTQYF.

The chain carries TRBV6-6 and TRBJ2-5, with a possible D match to TRBD2 (7 bases). V gave up 4 bases and J gave up 5 bases, with 14 bases separating them. The V gene's germline CDR1 is MNHNY and CDR2 SVGAGI (reference sequence). This CDR3 comprises 14 residues. CDR3 coding DNA: TGTGCCAGCAGTTTCGCCGGGGGGCAGGAGACCCAGTACTTC. Its protein is CASSFAGGQETQYF.